This TCR beta chain was sequenced during a study of Ad26.COV2.S vaccination and SARS-CoV-2 variants. Study details: The donor participated in the COV1001 trial, in its Ad26.COV2.S arm. Dosing was one shot or two shots 56 days apart.

Repertoires were generated with immunoSEQ multiplex PCR, while TCRdb's copy carries only in-frame clones and drops some. The sample includes a few hundred thousand clones, about four fifths of them seen just once. This clone was seen only once. Specified treatment: some 19 received Ad26.COV2.S at low or high dose, single or two shots; about five received placebo; per-sample allocation not given. On day 63 after the first injection, vaccine and placebo recipients gave samples. This adult donor, from Boston, was 18-55 years old. The material sequenced was peripheral blood, taken in a trial of Ad26.COV2.S vaccine versus placebo. The sequence was obtained from a person aged 18-65 years who received the Ad26.COV2.S COVID-19 vaccine or a placebo.

The CDR3 region has the DNA TGTGCCAGCAGCCCCGGGACATTCTACGAGCAGTACTTC. It is translated as CASSPGTFYEQYF. The rearrangement links TRBV7-9 to TRBJ2-7; tentatively, D is TRBD1 (6 bases). This CDR3 contains 13 residues. Germline V lookup: CDR1 SEHNR, CDR2 FQNEAQ (reference sequence). Trimming stripped 5 bases from V and 3 bases from J, with 11 bases between. The whole variable domain, filled in from reference TRBV7-9 and TRBJ2-7, reads DTGVSQNPRHKITKRGQNVTFRCDPISEHNRLYWYRQTLGQGPEFLTYFQNEAQLEKSRLLSDRFSAERPKGSFSTLEIQRTEQGDSAMYLCASSPGTFYEQYFGPGTRLTVT.